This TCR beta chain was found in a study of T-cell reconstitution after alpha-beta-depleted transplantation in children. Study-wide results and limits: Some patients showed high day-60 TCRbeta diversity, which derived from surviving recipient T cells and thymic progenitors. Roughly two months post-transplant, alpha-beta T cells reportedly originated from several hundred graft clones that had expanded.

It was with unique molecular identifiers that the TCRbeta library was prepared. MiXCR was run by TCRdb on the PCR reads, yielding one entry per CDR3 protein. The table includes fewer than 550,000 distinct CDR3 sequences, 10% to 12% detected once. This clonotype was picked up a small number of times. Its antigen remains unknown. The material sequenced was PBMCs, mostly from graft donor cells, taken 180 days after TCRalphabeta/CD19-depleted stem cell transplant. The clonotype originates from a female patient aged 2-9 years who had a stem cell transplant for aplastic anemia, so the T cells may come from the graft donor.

The CDR3 reads CASSLDPGPNYEQYV. CDR3 in DNA: TGTGCCAGCAGCTTAGATCCGGGCCCGAACTACGAGCAGTACGTC. V and J are TRBV7-9 and TRBJ2-7; unclear D gene. The CDR3 length is 15 residues. Germline CDR1 SEHNR, CDR2 FQNEAQ (reference sequence). V lost 1 base and J lost 3, with 13 bases in between.